This T cell receptor beta chain is drawn from a study of T cell responses to AZD1222 COVID-19 vaccine. At the level of the study: Analyses pooled second doses at about 4 or about 12 weeks.

This clone was found once. V was pared by 3 bases and J by 2 bases, with 12 bases between. Germline CDR1 is SGDLS and CDR2 is YYNGEE. The CDR3 has 15 amino acids. Assay used: immunoSEQ multiplex PCR; TCRdb lists only in-frame clones, some missing. Of some 160,000 clones in the sample, about 90% are singletons; the top ten hold less than 6.5%. The source material was peripheral blood, sampled on day 0 of AZD1222 vaccination. The chain recombines TRBV9 with TRBJ1-5; weak D call: TRBD1 (6 bases). The receptor comes from an adult in good health. Here the CDR3 DNA reads TGTGCCAGCAGCGCAGGGGTAGTGGGCAATCAGCCCCAGCATTTT. This sequence encodes CASSAGVVGNQPQHF.